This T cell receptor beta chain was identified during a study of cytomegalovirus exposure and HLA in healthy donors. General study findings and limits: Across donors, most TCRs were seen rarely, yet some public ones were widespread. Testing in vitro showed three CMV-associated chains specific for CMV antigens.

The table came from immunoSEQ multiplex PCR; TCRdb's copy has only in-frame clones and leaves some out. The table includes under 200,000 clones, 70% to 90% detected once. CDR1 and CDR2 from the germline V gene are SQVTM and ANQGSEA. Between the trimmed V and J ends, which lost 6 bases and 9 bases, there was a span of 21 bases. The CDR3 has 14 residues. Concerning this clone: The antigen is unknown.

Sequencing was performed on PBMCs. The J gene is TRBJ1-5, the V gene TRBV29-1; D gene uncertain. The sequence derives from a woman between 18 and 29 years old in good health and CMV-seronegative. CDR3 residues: CSVPGDGPGLPQHF. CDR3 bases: TGCAGCGTACCTGGCGACGGCCCGGGTCTGCCCCAGCATTTT.